This T cell receptor (beta chain) is drawn from a study of blood T cells in healthy people across ages. To note about this clonotype: Its antigen remains unknown.

Whole-study results and caveats: Age advanced and TCR beta diversity per million T cells fell, roughly linearly. Donors of long life had a larger count of naive CD4+ cells and greater diversity than aged donors.

The CDR3 consists of 15 residues. V lost 9 bases, J lost 0 bases, and 14 bases lay in between. A second PCR, run for about 7 to 12 cycles, used a sample-barcoded 5' primer plus a J-beta primer mix. Each TCR beta cDNA got a 12-nucleotide random molecular identifier. Every sample returned 3 million or more CDR3-containing paired-end reads. TCRdb reanalysed the 5' RACE reads using MiXCR and keeps one entry per CDR3 protein. The sample consists of roughly 2 million distinct CDR3 sequences, roughly 52% of them appearing once. Sequencing was carried out using blood. The J gene is TRBJ2-2, the V gene TRBV12-3 or TRBV12-4; possible D gene TRBD2, 7 bases. The sequence was collected from a woman aged 40 to 55 in good health. The CDR3 here is CASSGGPSNTGELFF. The CDR3, as DNA: TGTGCCAGTTCGGGGGGCCCCTCGAACACCGGGGAGCTGTTTTTT.